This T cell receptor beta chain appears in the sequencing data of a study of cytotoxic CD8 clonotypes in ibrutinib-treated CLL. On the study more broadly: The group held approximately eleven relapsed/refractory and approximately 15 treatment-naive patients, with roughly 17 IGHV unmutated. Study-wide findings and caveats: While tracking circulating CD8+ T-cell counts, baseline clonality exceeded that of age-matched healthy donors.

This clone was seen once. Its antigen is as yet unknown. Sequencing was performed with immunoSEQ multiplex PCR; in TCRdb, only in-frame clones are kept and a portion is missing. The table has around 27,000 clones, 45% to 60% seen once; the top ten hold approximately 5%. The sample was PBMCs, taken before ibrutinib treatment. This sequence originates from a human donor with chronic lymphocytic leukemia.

The CDR3 DNA reads TGTGCCAGTAGTTTCGGGCGCCACAATGAGCAGTTCTTC. Translated: CASSFGRHNEQFF. The V and J genes are TRBV19 and TRBJ2-1; D gene ambiguous. The length of the CDR3 is 13 residues. V gave up 5 bases and J gave up 5 bases, with 10 bases separating them. CDR1 LNHDA and CDR2 SQIVND come from the germline V gene (reference sequence).